This passage covers 10 T cell receptor beta chains from one sample sequenced in a study of blood T cell repertoires in COVID-19. Assay used: immunoSEQ multiplex PCR; TCRdb lists only in-frame clones, some missing. In the table there are 180,000 or so clones, approximately 88% of which are singletons. Sequencing was done on a sample of peripheral blood. The source of these receptors is a woman aged 45-65 years with acute or convalescent COVID-19.

This clone has a single count. The V and J genes are TRBV5-6 and TRBJ1-2; 12 positions match TRBD1. Germline values: CDR1 SGHDT, CDR2 YYEEEE. CDR3 size: 17 residues. Trimming took 4 bases from V and 2 from J; bases not matched to a gene: 9. The CDR3 DNA reads TGTGCCAGCAGCCGGCCAGGGACAGGGGGCTCAAACTATGGCTACACCTTC. Protein product: CASSRPGTGGSNYGYTF.

The V call is TRBV29-1, the J call TRBJ1-2; TRBD1 matches at 7 bases. The CDR3 covers 13 residues. The ends lost 6 bases at V and 8 bases at J; junction bases unmatched: 12. Germline V gene lookup returns CDR1 SQVTM and CDR2 ANQGSEA. The CDR3, as DNA: TGCAGCGTCCTCCGGACAGGTGGAGTGGGCTACACCTTC. Protein sequence: CSVLRTGGVGYTF.

This clone has just a few counts. The CDR3 DNA follows: TGTGCCATCGATCCCGGGACAGGGATAGGCTCCTCTGGAAACACCATATATTTT. Translation gives CAIDPGTGIGSSGNTIYF. This chain uses TRBV10-3 with TRBJ1-3, with 9 bases that match TRBD1. This CDR3 comprises 18 residues. The ends lost 8 bases at V and 0 bases at J; junction bases unmatched: 14. Germline V gene sequence: CDR1 ENHRY, CDR2 SYGVKD.

The rearrangement joins TRBV24-1 to TRBJ1-1, with no clear D. In germline, CDR1 is KGHDR, CDR2 SFDVKD. V lost 7 bases to trimming and J lost 4 bases, with 12 bases between them. The CDR3 extends over 13 amino acids. The CDR3 DNA reads TGTGCCACCAGGGAGAACATGGGCACTGAAGCTTTCTTT. The encoded protein is CATRENMGTEAFF.

This clone was detected only once. The V call is TRBV6-1, the J call TRBJ2-7, with 14 nucleotides matching TRBD2. The CDR3 contains 16 residues. Germline CDR1 MNHNS, CDR2 SASEGT. V gave up 3 bases and J gave up 7 bases; unmatched junction bases: 8. CDR3 loop: CASSDQTGTSGREQYF. The CDR3, as DNA: TGTGCCAGCAGTGACCAAACCGGGACTAGCGGGAGAGAGCAGTACTTC.

This chain links TRBV6-5 with TRBJ2-2, with 7 bases matching TRBD1. Per the germline V gene, CDR1 is MNHEY and CDR2 is SVGAGI. V shed 5 bases, J shed 1 base, and the junction held 4 bases outside the gene matches. This CDR3 region has 15 residues. CDR3 bases: TGTGCCAGCAGTCGCCACAGGGGGAACACCGGGGAGCTGTTTTTT. This encodes CASSRHRGNTGELFF.

The V gene is TRBV10-3, the J gene TRBJ1-1; tentatively, D is TRBD1 (5 bases). CDR1 ENHRY and CDR2 SYGVKD come from the germline V gene. V gave up 10 bases and J gave up 5 bases, with 17 bases separating them. CDR3 size: 13 residues. In DNA form, the CDR3 reads TGTGCCACTAGTACCACCGGGGGGACTGAAGCTTTCTTT. Translating gives CATSTTGGTEAFF.

The chain employs TRBV5-1 and TRBJ2-2; D may be TRBD1 (6 bases). The germline CDR1 and CDR2 sequences are SGHRS and YFSETQ. The CDR3 spans 15 residues. V shed 4 bases and J shed 1 base, with 11 bases lying between them. This CDR3 reads CASSAGQMNTGELFF. The CDR3 DNA reads TGCGCCAGCAGCGCCGGACAGATGAACACCGGGGAGCTGTTTTTT.

This clone was picked up one time. The chain joins TRBV12-3 or TRBV12-4 to TRBJ2-1; 9 nucleotides agree with TRBD2. Trimming cost V 3 bases and J 9 bases; bases outside gene matches: 3. The CDR3 runs to 13 residues. CDR3: CASSLGLAGEQFF. In DNA, the CDR3 is TGTGCCAGCAGTTTGGGACTAGCAGGTGAGCAGTTCTTC.

The V call is TRBV7-2, the J call TRBJ1-2; D unclear. Deletions cut 1 base from V and 4 bases from J, with 13 bases between. The CDR3 is made up of 15 amino acids. Germline V CDR1 and CDR2: SGHTA, FQGNSA. In DNA, the CDR3 is TGTGCCAGCAGCTTAGACGGGAGCTCTTCCTATGGCTACACCTTC. Its protein product is CASSLDGSSSYGYTF.